This paragraph reports one T cell receptor beta chain. The entry originates in a study of blood T cell repertoires in COVID-19. CDR3 length: 16 amino acids. Looked up from germline, CDR1 is MNHEY and CDR2 is SMNVEV (reference sequence). J gave up 5 bases and V 4 bases, and 5 bases lay outside the gene matches. Using immunoSEQ multiplex PCR, the repertoire was profiled, and TCRdb retains in-frame clones only, with some absent. Altogether 250,000 to 300,000 clones are present, over 85% being singletons, with the ten largest covering over 8.5%. Sequencing was performed on peripheral blood. This TCR was recovered from a young woman with COVID-19, enrolled during active disease. The chain has TRBV27 and TRBJ2-2; 12 bases match TRBD2. CDR3: CASSSGLAGYTGELFF. In DNA, the CDR3 is TGTGCCAGCAGTTCCGGACTAGCGGGATATACCGGGGAGCTGTTTTTT.